This T cell receptor (beta chain) was found in a study of blood T cell repertoires in acute mononucleosis (dated by TCRdb to 2018 to 2020). About the study as a whole: Convalescent samples were collected 5 to 8 months after the acute presentation, representing the memory response. A mean blood EBV load of around 3.8 log10 genome copies per million B cells was observed during acute infection, and a mean blood EBV load of 2.6 was observed at convalescence.

Findings and caveats that apply to the study as a whole: Just 7.5% to 9% of the unique acute clonotypes remained in convalescence, but these persisting clonotypes accounted for most of the response, and new, diverse de novo clonotypes seemingly replaced the other acute clonotypes. Because only a fraction of each donor's blood was analyzed, sampling error might partly explain the low overlap between acute and convalescent clonotypes. GLC-BM selection appeared to involve both chains, including public TCRbeta motifs on BV14-BJ2 and BV20-BJ1 alongside a TCRalpha motif on AV5-AJ31. With only three donors in the cohort, group averages were based on very few individuals.

Per the publication, the time point label means: convalescence about 6 months (5-8 months) after acute presentation (visit 7). Over primary infection, the study followed CD8 T cell responses to two immunodominant EBV epitopes: BRLF1 109 (YVL-BR) and BMLF1 280 (GLC-BM). A positive serum heterophile antibody test and EBV viral capsid antigen-specific IgM indicated primary EBV infection. Total CD8 T cells were first enriched from PBMCs by magnetic positive selection (MACS). A FACSAria III was used to sort live CD3+ CD8+ tetramer+ cells to over 95% purity. Cells were sorted with a PE-conjugated tetramer loaded with the BMLF1 280-288 peptide. After tetramer sorting, TCR repertoires of EBV epitope-specific CD8 T cells were deep-sequenced directly ex vivo at acute infection and at convalescence. Donors were three people aged roughly 18 to 29 with clinical acute infectious mononucleosis and laboratory evidence of primary EBV infection. Heparinized peripheral blood was collected once when donors presented clinically with mononucleosis symptoms and a second time roughly 6 months afterward. Ficoll-Paque density gradient centrifugation was used to isolate PBMCs.

The CDR3 holds 16 amino acids from the cysteine to the phenylalanine. Of the read, only the CDR3 DNA is kept; its 48 bases are in frame from base 1. CDR1 and CDR2, per the germline V gene, are LGHNA and YNFKEQ. Trimming takes 5 bases off V and 10 bases off J; junction bases not matched to a gene: 14. Worth noting for this clone: The sample holds no much larger clone one base away, and base qualities are not on file.

For TCR profiling, total RNA from at least 9,000 sorted tetramer+ CD8 T cells was reverse transcribed into cDNA. CDR3 regions were amplified by PCR with primers annealing to V and J regions, adding unique molecular identifiers to track templates. The immunoSEQ platform, including its sequencing and error-correction standards, was used to profile TCRalpha and TCRbeta chains. The study's own analysis went as follows. Clonal copy numbers were corrected for sequencing and PCR errors, and CDR3s were defined according to IMGT conventions. Analysis was restricted to productive rearrangements and performed with immunoSEQ Analyzer versions 2.0 and 3.0, while gene-pairing frequencies underwent further processing in Microsoft Excel. V-J pairings were visualized as Circos plots, and CDR3 motifs were found with MEME plus a custom motifSearch program. The probability of generation of TCR sequences was calculated using the OLGA algorithm. A clonotype seen at both visits was called persistent, a clonotype seen only at the acute visit was called nonpersistent, and a clonotype seen only at convalescence was called de novo. Any amino acid clonotype used by more than one donor was defined as a public TCR. TCRdb retrieved this table from immuneACCESS and kept in-frame rearrangements only. Not all clones are present; in checked studies, unresolved V genes account for under half, and no reason is known for the remainder. The V and J calls and clone size come from that table; D and trimming were worked out from the DNA. Present in this sample are thousands of clones, 20% to 25% of which were seen just once. The ten top clones hold roughly 45% of the sample.

Material: EBV GLC epitope tetramer+ CD8+ T cells sorted from PBMCs, obtained during convalescence from infectious mononucleosis. The cell subset or site label, as the study defines it: CD8 T cells binding tetramer with EBV BMLF1 280-288 peptide (GLC-BM). The V gene is TRBV4-2 and the J gene is TRBJ2-1; 10 bases in between match TRBD2. This TCR came from a woman in her late teens or twenties with infectious mononucleosis caused by EBV. The bases read TGTGCCAGCAGCAAAGGGCCAGCGGGGGGGCCAAGGGAGCAGTTCTTC. Its coded protein is CASSKGPAGGPREQFF.